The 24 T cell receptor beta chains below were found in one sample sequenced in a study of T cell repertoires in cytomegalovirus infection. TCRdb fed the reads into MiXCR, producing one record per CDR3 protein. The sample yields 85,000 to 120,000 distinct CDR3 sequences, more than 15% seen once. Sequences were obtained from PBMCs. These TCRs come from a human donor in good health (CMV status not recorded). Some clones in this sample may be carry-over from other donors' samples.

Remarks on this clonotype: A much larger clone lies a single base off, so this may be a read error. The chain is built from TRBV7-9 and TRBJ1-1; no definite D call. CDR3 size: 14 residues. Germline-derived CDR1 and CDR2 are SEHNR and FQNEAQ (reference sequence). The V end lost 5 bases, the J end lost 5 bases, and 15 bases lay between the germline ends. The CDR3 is CASSVTRGGTEAFF. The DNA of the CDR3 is TGTGCCAGCAGCGTGACCCGGGGAGGGACTGAAGCTTTCTTT.

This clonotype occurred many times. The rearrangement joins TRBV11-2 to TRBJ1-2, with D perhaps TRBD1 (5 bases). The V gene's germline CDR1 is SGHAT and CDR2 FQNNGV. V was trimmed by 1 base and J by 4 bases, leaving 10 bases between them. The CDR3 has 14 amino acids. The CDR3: CASSLVRVSYGYTF. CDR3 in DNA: TGTGCCAGCAGCTTAGTCAGGGTGAGCTATGGCTACACCTTC. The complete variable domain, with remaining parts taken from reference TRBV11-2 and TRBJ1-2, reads EAGVAQSPRYKIIEKRQSVAFWCNPISGHATLYWYQQILGQGPKLLIQFQNNGVVDDSQLPKDRFSAERLKGVDSTLKIQPAKLEDSAVYLCASSLVRVSYGYTFGSGTRLTVV.

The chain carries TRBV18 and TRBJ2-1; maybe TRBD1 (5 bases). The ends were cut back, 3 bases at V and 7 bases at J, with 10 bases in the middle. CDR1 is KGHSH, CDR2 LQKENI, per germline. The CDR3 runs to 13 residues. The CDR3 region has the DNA TGTGCCAGCTCACCCGACAGCTTGAATGAGCAGTTCTTC. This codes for CASSPDSLNEQFF.

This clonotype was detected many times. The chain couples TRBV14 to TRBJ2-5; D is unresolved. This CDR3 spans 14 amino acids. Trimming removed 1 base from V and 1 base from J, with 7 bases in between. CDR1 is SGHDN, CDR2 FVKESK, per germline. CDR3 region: CASSQGRFQETQYF. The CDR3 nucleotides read TGTGCCAGCAGCCAAGGACGGTTCCAAGAGACCCAGTACTTC.

CDR3 bases: TGTGCCAGCTCTCAAGGACAGGGGGAAAACAATGAGCAGTTCTTC. Amino acids: CASSQGQGENNEQFF. The chain uses TRBV18 and TRBJ2-1; 10 nucleotides align to TRBD1. The germline gives CDR1 KGHSH, CDR2 LQKENI. This CDR3 comprises 15 residues. After removal of 6 bases from V and 5 bases from J, the junction contained 7 bases not matched to a gene.

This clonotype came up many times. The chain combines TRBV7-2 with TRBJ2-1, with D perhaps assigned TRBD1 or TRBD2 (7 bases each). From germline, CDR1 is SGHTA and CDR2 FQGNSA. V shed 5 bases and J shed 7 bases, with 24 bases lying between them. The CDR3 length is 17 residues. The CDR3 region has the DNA TGTGCCAGCAGCCCCAGGGGGGGGGCCAGGGGGGCGAATGAGCAGTTCTTC. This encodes CASSPRGGARGANEQFF. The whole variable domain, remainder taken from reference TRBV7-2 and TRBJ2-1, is GAGVSQSPSNKVTEKGKDVELRCDPISGHTALYWYRQSLGQGLEFLIYFQGNSAPDKSGLPSDRFSAERTGGSVSTLTIQRTQQEDSAVYLCASSPRGGARGANEQFFGPGTRLTVL.

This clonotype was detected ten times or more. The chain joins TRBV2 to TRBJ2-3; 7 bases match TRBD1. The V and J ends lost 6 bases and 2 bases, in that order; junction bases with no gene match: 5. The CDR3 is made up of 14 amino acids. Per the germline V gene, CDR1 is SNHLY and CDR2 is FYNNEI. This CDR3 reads CASSETGITDTQYF. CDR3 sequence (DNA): TGTGCCAGCAGCGAGACAGGGATCACAGATACGCAGTATTTT.

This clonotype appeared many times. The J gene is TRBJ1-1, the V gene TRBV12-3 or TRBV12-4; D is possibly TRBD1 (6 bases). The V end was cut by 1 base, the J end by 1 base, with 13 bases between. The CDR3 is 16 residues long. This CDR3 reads CASSLGGRIGNTEAFF. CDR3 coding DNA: TGTGCCAGCAGTTTAGGGGGGCGAATCGGGAACACTGAAGCTTTCTTT.

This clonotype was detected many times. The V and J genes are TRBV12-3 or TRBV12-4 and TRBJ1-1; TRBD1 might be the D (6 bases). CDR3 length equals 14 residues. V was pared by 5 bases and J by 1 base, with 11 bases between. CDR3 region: CASSAGASNTEAFF. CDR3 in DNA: TGTGCCAGCAGTGCAGGGGCCTCGAACACTGAAGCTTTCTTT.

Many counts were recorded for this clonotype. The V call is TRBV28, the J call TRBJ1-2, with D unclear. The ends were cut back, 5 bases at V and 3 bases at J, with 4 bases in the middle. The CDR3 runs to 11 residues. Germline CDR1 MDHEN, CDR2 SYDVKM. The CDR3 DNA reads TGTGCCAGCAGTGGAGACTATGGCTACACCTTC. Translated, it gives CASSGDYGYTF.

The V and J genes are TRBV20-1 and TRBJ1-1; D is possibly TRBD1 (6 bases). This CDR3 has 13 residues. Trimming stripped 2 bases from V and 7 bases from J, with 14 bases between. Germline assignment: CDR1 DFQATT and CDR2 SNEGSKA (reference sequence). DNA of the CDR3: TGCAGTGCTAGAACGGGGGCGGGTTATGAAGCTTTCTTT. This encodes CSARTGAGYEAFF.

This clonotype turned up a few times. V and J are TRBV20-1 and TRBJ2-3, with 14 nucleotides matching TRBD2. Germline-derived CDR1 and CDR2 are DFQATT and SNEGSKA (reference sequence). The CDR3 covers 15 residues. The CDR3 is CRGLAGGTSTDTQYF. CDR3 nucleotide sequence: TGCAGAGGACTAGCGGGGGGTACTAGCACAGATACGCAGTATTTT.

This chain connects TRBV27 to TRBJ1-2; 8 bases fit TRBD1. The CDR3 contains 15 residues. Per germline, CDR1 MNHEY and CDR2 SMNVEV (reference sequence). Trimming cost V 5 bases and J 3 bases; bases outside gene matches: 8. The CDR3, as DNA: TGTGCCAGCAGTCCCATCAGGGGGCGCGACTATGGCTACACCTTC. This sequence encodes CASSPIRGRDYGYTF.

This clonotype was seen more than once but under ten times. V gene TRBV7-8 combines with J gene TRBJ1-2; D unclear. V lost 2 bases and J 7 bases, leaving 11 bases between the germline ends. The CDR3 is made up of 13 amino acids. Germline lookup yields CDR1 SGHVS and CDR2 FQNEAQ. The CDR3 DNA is TGTGCCAGCAGCTTATATGAGACAAGTGGCTACACCTTC. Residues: CASSLYETSGYTF.

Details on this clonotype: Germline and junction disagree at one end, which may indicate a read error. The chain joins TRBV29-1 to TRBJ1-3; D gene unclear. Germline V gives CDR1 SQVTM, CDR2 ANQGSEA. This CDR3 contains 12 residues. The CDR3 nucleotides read TGCAGCGTTGAAGATCTCGGAATCACCATATATTTT. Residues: CSVEDLGITIYF.

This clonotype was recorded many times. The DNA of the CDR3 is TGTGCCAGCAGCTGGACTAGCGGGGGGGCCGTGTCCACAGATACGCAGTATTTT. This translates into CASSWTSGGAVSTDTQYF. V and J are TRBV7-2 and TRBJ2-3; TRBD2 aligns across 15 bases. From germline, CDR1 is SGHTA and CDR2 FQGNSA. The J segment lost 2 bases and the V segment lost 4 bases, leaving 7 bases of the junction unmatched. This CDR3 has 18 amino acids.

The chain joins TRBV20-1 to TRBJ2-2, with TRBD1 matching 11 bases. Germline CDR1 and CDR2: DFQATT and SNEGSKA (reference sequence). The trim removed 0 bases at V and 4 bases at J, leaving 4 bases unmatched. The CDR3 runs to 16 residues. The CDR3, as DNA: TGCAGTGCTAGAGATTACGGGACAGGGGGCACCGGGGAGCTGTTTTTT. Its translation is CSARDYGTGGTGELFF.

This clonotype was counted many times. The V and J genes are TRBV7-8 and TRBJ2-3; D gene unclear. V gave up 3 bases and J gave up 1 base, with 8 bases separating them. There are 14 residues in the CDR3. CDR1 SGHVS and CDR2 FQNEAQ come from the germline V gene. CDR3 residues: CASSFQPRTDTQYF. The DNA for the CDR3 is TGTGCCAGCAGCTTCCAACCGCGCACAGATACGCAGTATTTT.

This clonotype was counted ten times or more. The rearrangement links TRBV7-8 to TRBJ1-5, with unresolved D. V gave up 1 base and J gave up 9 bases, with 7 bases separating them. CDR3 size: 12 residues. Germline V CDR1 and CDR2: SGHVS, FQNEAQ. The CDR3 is CASSLDGGPQHF. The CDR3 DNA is TGTGCCAGCAGCTTAGACGGAGGGCCCCAGCATTTT.

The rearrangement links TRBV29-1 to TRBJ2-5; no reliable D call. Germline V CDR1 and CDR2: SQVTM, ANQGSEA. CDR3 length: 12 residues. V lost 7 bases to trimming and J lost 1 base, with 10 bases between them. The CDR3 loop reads CSALTFQETQYF. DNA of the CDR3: TGCAGCGCTTTGACGTTCCAAGAGACCCAGTACTTC.

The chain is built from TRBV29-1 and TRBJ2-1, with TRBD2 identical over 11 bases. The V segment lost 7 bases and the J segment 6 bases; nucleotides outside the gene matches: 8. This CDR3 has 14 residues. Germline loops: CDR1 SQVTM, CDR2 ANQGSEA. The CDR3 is CSAMSSGGPNEQFF. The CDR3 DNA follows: TGCAGCGCCATGTCTAGCGGGGGGCCCAATGAGCAGTTCTTC.

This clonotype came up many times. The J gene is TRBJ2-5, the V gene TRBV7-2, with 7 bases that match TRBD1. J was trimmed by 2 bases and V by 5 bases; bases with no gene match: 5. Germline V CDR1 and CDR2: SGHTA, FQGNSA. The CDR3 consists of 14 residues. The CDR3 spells CASSADRVQETQYF. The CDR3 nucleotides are TGTGCCAGCAGCGCCGACAGGGTTCAAGAGACCCAGTACTTC.

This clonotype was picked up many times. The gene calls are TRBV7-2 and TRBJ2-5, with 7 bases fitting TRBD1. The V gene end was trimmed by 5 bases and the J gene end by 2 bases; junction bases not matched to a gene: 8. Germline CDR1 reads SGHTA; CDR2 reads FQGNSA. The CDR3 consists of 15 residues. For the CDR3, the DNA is TGTGCCAGCAGCGCCCGGGGACAGCCACAAGAGACCCAGTACTTC. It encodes CASSARGQPQETQYF.

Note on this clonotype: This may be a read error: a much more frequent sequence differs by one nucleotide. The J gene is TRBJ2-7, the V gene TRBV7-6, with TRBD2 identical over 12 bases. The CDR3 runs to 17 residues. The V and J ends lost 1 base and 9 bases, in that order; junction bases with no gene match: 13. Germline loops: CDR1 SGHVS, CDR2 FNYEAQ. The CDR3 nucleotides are TGTGCCAGCAGCTTAGGACTAGCGGGGGAAGTAGGAAACGTGCAGTACTTC. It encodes CASSLGLAGEVGNVQYF.